Below, 25 T cell receptor beta chains from the same sample are listed, as sequenced in a study of spatial heterogeneity in lung cancer. TCRdb re-analysed the 5' RACE reads in MiXCR, keeping a single row per CDR3 protein. The profile covers some 47,000 distinct CDR3 sequences, with roughly 7% appearing a single time and 2.9% taken by the ten largest. The time point is: sample taken at primary tumor resection. Tumor, nontumor lung or frozen PBMC supplied whole RNA that was sequenced unsorted. The sample consisted of PBMCs, taken at surgery. The receptors come from a female donor with early-stage non-small cell lung cancer.

A note on this clonotype: The germline gene is not matched at one end of the junction; a read error may be the cause. V gene TRBV7-6 combines with J gene TRBJ2-5; D perhaps matches TRBD2 (6 bases). Germline-derived CDR1 and CDR2 are SGHVS and FNYEAQ. The CDR3 consists of 15 residues. As DNA, the CDR3 is TGTACCAGCAGCTTTTCTAGCGCCCAGCAAGAGACCCAGTACTTC. Encoded protein: CTSSFSSAQQETQYF.

Ten or more counts support this clonotype. This chain joins TRBV6-1 and TRBJ2-1, with D hard to call. The CDR3 has 15 amino acids. The germline CDR1 and CDR2 sequences are MNHNS and SASEGT. V gave up 3 bases and J gave up 9 bases, with 18 bases separating them. CDR3 in DNA: TGTGCCAGCAGTGAGATGTGGGTAGGGCTCGGTGAGCAGTTCTTC. Encoded protein: CASSEMWVGLGEQFF.

This clonotype was recorded at least ten times. The chain combines TRBV7-2 with TRBJ2-3; the match to TRBD2 covers 7 bases. Looked up from germline, CDR1 is SGHTA and CDR2 is FQGNSA. V lost 3 bases to trimming and J lost 2 bases; unmatched junction nucleotides: 8. This CDR3 comprises 16 residues. CDR3: CASSFVKRGTTDTQYF. The CDR3, as DNA: TGTGCCAGCAGCTTTGTCAAGCGGGGAACCACAGATACGCAGTATTTT.

The table lists this clonotype with a few counts. The chain is built from TRBV7-2 and TRBJ2-5; D is perhaps TRBD2 (7 bases). Per germline, CDR1 SGHTA and CDR2 FQGNSA. The V end lost 1 base, the J end lost 5 bases, and 14 bases lay between the germline ends. The CDR3 covers 15 residues. CDR3 sequence reads: CASSLVSGGRETQYF. The CDR3 DNA sequence: TGTGCCAGCAGCTTAGTATCGGGGGGCCGGGAGACCCAGTACTTC.

This clonotype was counted ten times or more. The DNA for the CDR3 is TGCAGCGTTGCCCCGGGCGATGAGCAGTTCTTC. Protein sequence: CSVAPGDEQFF. The chain carries TRBV29-1 and TRBJ2-1; D uncertain. This CDR3 is 11 amino acids long. Germline V CDR1 and CDR2: SQVTM, ANQGSEA. V was clipped by 4 bases and J by 8 bases, with 9 bases between them.

This clonotype has at least ten counts. The rearrangement uses TRBV29-1 and TRBJ2-1; D is undetermined. The germline V and J ends were trimmed by 4 bases and 6 bases, with 7 bases remaining between them. Germline V gives CDR1 SQVTM, CDR2 ANQGSEA. There are 11 residues in the CDR3. The CDR3 nucleotides read TGCAGCGTTGTTGTTCTCAATGAGCAGTTCTTC. This translates into CSVVVLNEQFF.

This clonotype was detected ten times or more. The rearrangement joins TRBV7-6 to TRBJ2-5, with D possibly TRBD1 on 5 matching bases. Trimming cost V 5 bases and J 2 bases, with 12 bases left between them. The germline gives CDR1 SGHVS, CDR2 FNYEAQ. The CDR3 contains 14 residues. This CDR3 is CASSPTRVQETQYF. In DNA form, the CDR3 reads TGTGCCAGCAGCCCCACCAGGGTGCAAGAGACCCAGTACTTC.

On this clonotype: Being one base from a much bigger clone, this may be a read error. The chain links TRBV7-2 to TRBJ2-3; D is unclear. The CDR3 spans 11 residues. The germline gives CDR1 SGHTA, CDR2 FQGNSA. Trimming left V 4 bases short and J 5 bases short, with 4 bases between. The CDR3 here is CTSSSLDTQYF. The CDR3 DNA is TGTACCAGCAGCTCGCTAGATACGCAGTATTTT.

This clonotype was found many times. The chain couples TRBV6-2 or TRBV6-3 to TRBJ1-2, with D hard to call. The length of the CDR3 is 14 residues. V shed 2 bases and J shed 8 bases, with 15 bases lying between them. The V gene's germline CDR1 is MNHEY and CDR2 SVGEGT. As DNA, the CDR3 is TGTGCCAGCAGTTACGAGGGAAGATCCGACGGCTACACCTTC. Amino acids: CASSYEGRSDGYTF.

This clonotype was detected ten times or more. This chain links TRBV14 with TRBJ1-5; a weak D match, TRBD1 (5 bases). The CDR3 totals 14 residues. Per the germline V gene, CDR1 is SGHDN and CDR2 is FVKESK. The V gene lost 1 base and the J gene lost 3 bases, with 7 bases spanning the gap. In nucleotides, the CDR3 is TGTGCCAGCAGCCAAGGGGGACCCAATCAGCCCCAGCATTTT. Its protein is CASSQGGPNQPQHF.

This clonotype was detected ten times or more. The V call is TRBV12-3 or TRBV12-4, the J call TRBJ2-3; D remains ambiguous. The V gene lost 6 bases and the J gene lost 0 bases, with 13 bases spanning the gap. The CDR3 spans 15 residues. Here the CDR3 reads CASRSWVTSTDTQYF. The CDR3 coding sequence is TGTGCCAGCAGATCTTGGGTCACTAGCACAGATACGCAGTATTTT.

J is TRBJ1-2 and V is TRBV28; tentative D call: TRBD1 (5 bases). CDR1 and CDR2 (germline): MDHEN, SYDVKM. The V end lost 2 bases, the J end lost 7 bases, and 11 bases lay between the germline ends. CDR3 length equals 13 residues. The CDR3 sequence: CASSLTGTGGYTF. The DNA of the CDR3 is TGTGCCAGCAGTTTAACGGGGACGGGTGGCTACACCTTC.

The sample holds many counts of this clonotype. The gene calls are TRBV4-1 and TRBJ2-7, with D possibly called TRBD1 or TRBD2 (5 bases each). Germline assignment: CDR1 MGHRA and CDR2 YSYEKL. The CDR3 extends over 16 amino acids. V lost 1 base to trimming and J lost 4 bases, with 17 bases between them. The CDR3 is CASSQATSGGFYEQYF. In DNA, the CDR3 is TGCGCCAGCAGCCAAGCGACCAGTGGGGGTTTTTACGAGCAGTACTTC.

Many counts were recorded for this clonotype. J is TRBJ1-2 and V is TRBV7-9, with 8 positions matching TRBD1. Germline V gene data show CDR1 as SEHNR and CDR2 as FQNEAQ (reference sequence). This CDR3 contains 13 residues. The V segment lost 6 bases and the J segment 8 bases; nucleotides outside the gene matches: 8. In nucleotides, the CDR3 is TGTGCCAGCAGATCCCAGGGGGCTGGAGGCTACACCTTC. This gives the protein CASRSQGAGGYTF.

This clonotype was recorded a few times. V gene TRBV3-1 combines with J gene TRBJ2-2; no definite D call. The CDR3 spans 17 residues. Trimming removed 1 base at V and 0 bases at J, with 12 bases between. Germline values: CDR1 LGHDT, CDR2 YNNKEL (reference sequence). CDR3 loop: CASSQAKRVANTGELFF. The CDR3 DNA reads TGTGCCAGCAGCCAAGCCAAAAGGGTAGCGAACACCGGGGAGCTGTTTTTT.

This clonotype has at least ten counts. The rearrangement joins TRBV15 to TRBJ2-3; a weak D match, TRBD2 (7 bases). This CDR3 spans 14 amino acids. V lost 5 bases and J 5 bases, leaving 14 bases between the germline ends. Germline values: CDR1 LNHNV, CDR2 YYDKDF (reference sequence). The CDR3 region has the DNA TGTGCCACCAGCCGTGAGGGGGGGCTAGATACGCAGTATTTT. Residues: CATSREGGLDTQYF.

This clonotype was counted ten times or more. The CDR3 loop is CSVVRQGNEKLFF. The CDR3 bases are TGCAGCGTTGTAAGGCAGGGGAATGAAAAACTGTTTTTT. This chain joins TRBV29-1 and TRBJ1-4, with D perhaps matching TRBD1 (6 bases). This CDR3 region has 13 residues. The V end was cut by 4 bases, the J end by 5 bases, with 11 bases between. Germline-derived CDR1 and CDR2 are SQVTM and ANQGSEA.

The chain recombines TRBV6-5 with TRBJ1-3, with a possible D match to TRBD1 (6 bases). CDR3 length: 13 residues. V lost 7 bases and J 2 bases, leaving 9 bases between the germline ends. CDR1 and CDR2 (germline): MNHEY, SVGAGI. Written as DNA, the CDR3 is TGTGCCAGCAAACGGGGGCCTGGAAACACCATATATTTT. Protein sequence: CASKRGPGNTIYF.

This clonotype was observed a handful of times. V and J are TRBV5-5 and TRBJ1-2; 10 bases align to TRBD1. Germline V lookup: CDR1 SGHKS, CDR2 YYEKEE (reference sequence). V lost 4 bases, J lost 2 bases, and 5 bases stayed unmatched. CDR3 length: 15 amino acids. CDR3 in amino acids: CASSRDRGFNYGYTF. DNA of the CDR3: TGTGCCAGCAGCCGGGACAGGGGCTTCAACTATGGCTACACCTTC.

This clonotype has at least ten counts. V is TRBV29-1 and J is TRBJ2-1, with 9 bases fitting TRBD2. The germline gives CDR1 SQVTM, CDR2 ANQGSEA. V gave up 7 bases and J gave up 5 bases; unmatched junction bases: 12. CDR3 length equals 15 residues. CDR3 nucleotide sequence: TGCAGCGCACCCTACCTAGGACTAGCGAACAATGAGCAGTTCTTC. As protein: CSAPYLGLANNEQFF.

This clonotype was observed at least ten times. The chain employs TRBV2 and TRBJ2-1, with D hard to call. CDR1 SNHLY and CDR2 FYNNEI come from the germline V gene. Deletions cut 1 base from V and 9 bases from J, with 10 bases between. This CDR3 has 13 amino acids. In DNA, the CDR3 is TGTGCCAGCAGTGAAGTCGCAGGACGTGAGCAGTTCTTC. It translates to CASSEVAGREQFF.

This clonotype was observed at least ten times. The rearrangement links TRBV11-2 to TRBJ1-2, with unresolved D. Trimming removed 1 base from V and 4 bases from J, with 4 bases in between. The CDR3 sequence is 12 residues long. The germline gives CDR1 SGHAT, CDR2 FQNNGV. DNA of the CDR3: TGTGCCAGCAGCTTAGTTACCTATGGCTACACCTTC. Its translation: CASSLVTYGYTF.

This clonotype has ten or more counts. This chain connects TRBV6-2 or TRBV6-3 to TRBJ2-1; D gene unclear. The ends were cut back, 2 bases at V and 4 bases at J, with 9 bases in the middle. The CDR3 runs to 14 residues. Germline V CDR1 and CDR2: MNHEY, SVGEGT. This chain's CDR3 is CASSYHLEYNEQFF. The CDR3 DNA sequence: TGTGCCAGCAGTTACCACCTAGAATACAATGAGCAGTTCTTC.

The sample holds many counts of this clonotype. This chain uses TRBV5-6 with TRBJ2-5, with TRBD2 matching 12 bases. Trimming cost V 3 bases and J 5 bases; bases outside gene matches: 2. CDR1 is SGHDT, CDR2 YYEEEE, per germline. The length of the CDR3 is 14 residues. The CDR3 loop is CASSSSGGAETQYF. In DNA form, the CDR3 reads TGTGCCAGCAGCTCTAGCGGGGGGGCCGAGACCCAGTACTTC.

The rearrangement joins TRBV9 to TRBJ2-5; D is possibly TRBD1 or TRBD2 (5 bases each). V dropped 4 bases and J dropped 5 bases, with 12 bases sitting between them. The germline CDR1 and CDR2 sequences are SGDLS and YYNGEE. The CDR3 is made up of 13 amino acids. This CDR3 is CASSQGTAETQYF. Written as DNA, the CDR3 is TGTGCCAGCAGCCAAGGGACGGCGGAGACCCAGTACTTC.